The 21 T cell receptor beta chains given below trace back to one sample, sequenced in a study of regulatory T cells in long-lasting Graves disease (dated by TCRdb to 2020 to 2023). Sample time point, as interpreted from the label and publication: newly diagnosed GD, antithyroid drugs for less than 3 months. For both TCR sequencing and RNA sequencing, RNA was extracted from PBMCs in TRIzol. Libraries were constructed by multiplex PCR. The sequencing machine was an Illumina HiSeq 4000. To build TCR beta libraries, CDR3 regions were amplified by Arm-PCR using iRepertoire HTBI primers. The raw public reads went through TCRdb reprocessing: fastp at Q25, MiXCR clone calling, in-frame beta chains kept. CDR3 protein duplicates are merged, each entry listing the most common genes and DNA. The sample table holds about 440,000 distinct CDR3 sequences, of which 15% were seen once. Over 15% of the sample is taken by the ten largest.

These sequences were also reported in another study, on T cells in Graves' hyperthyroidism and ophthalmopathy.

Source: peripheral blood mononuclear cells (PBMCs), taken at new diagnosis, from a patient treated with antithyroid drugs. All receptors derive from a woman aged 25 to 45 with Graves disease. Donor details come from another sample of the same person, matched by shared clones.

In the case of this clonotype: A much larger clone lies a single base off, so this may be a read error. The chain uses TRBV5-6 and TRBJ2-7; D perhaps matches TRBD1 (5 bases). Trimming cost V 2 bases and J 3 bases, with 6 bases left between them. CDR3 size: 12 residues. Germline V gene lookup returns CDR1 SGHDT and CDR2 YYEEEE. The CDR3 DNA sequence: TGTGCCAGCAGCTTACAGGTCTACGAGCAGTACTTC. Its translation: CASSLQVYEQYF.

This clonotype appeared many times. The V call is TRBV30, the J call TRBJ1-4, with D hard to call. Trimming removed 1 base from V and 8 bases from J, with 8 bases in between. The CDR3 covers 12 residues. Germline CDR1 is GTSNPN and CDR2 is SVGIG (reference sequence). Here the CDR3 reads CAWSGWREKLFF. CDR3 sequence (DNA): TGTGCCTGGAGTGGATGGCGGGAAAAACTGTTTTTT. The full variable domain, with the rest looked up from reference TRBV30 and TRBJ1-4, is SQTIHQWPATLVQPVGSPLSLECTVEGTSNPNLYWYRQAAGRGLQLLFYSVGIGQISSEVPQNLSASRPQDRQFILSSKKLLLSDSGFYLCAWSGWREKLFFGSGTQLSVL.

The chain joins TRBV10-3 to TRBJ2-1, with a tentative D call TRBD2 (6 bases). Germline V gene lookup returns CDR1 ENHRY and CDR2 SYGVKD. The CDR3 extends over 12 amino acids. Trimming stripped 5 bases from V and 8 bases from J, with 10 bases between. The CDR3 DNA reads as TGTGCCATCAGTAGTAGGGAGGATGAGCAGTTCTTC. This codes for CAISSREDEQFF.

The J gene is TRBJ1-1, the V gene TRBV19; D gene ambiguous. CDR1 LNHDA and CDR2 SQIVND come from the germline V gene (reference sequence). The germline V and J ends were trimmed by 10 bases and 0 bases, with 21 bases remaining between them. The CDR3 length is 16 residues. CDR3 in amino acids: CAISPGPAIMNTEAFF. In DNA form, the CDR3 reads TGTGCCATATCTCCCGGCCCGGCGATCATGAACACTGAAGCTTTCTTT. The variable domain in full, completed from reference TRBV19 and TRBJ1-1, reads DGGITQSPKYLFRKEGQNVTLSCEQNLNHDAMYWYRQDPGQGLRLIYYSQIVNDFQKGDIAEGYSVSREKKESFPLTVTSAQKNPTAFYLCAISPGPAIMNTEAFFGQGTRLTVV.

This clonotype was observed many times. V is TRBV11-2 and J is TRBJ2-7, with D tentatively TRBD1 (6 bases). Trimming removed 5 bases from V and 3 bases from J, with 17 bases in between. In germline, CDR1 is SGHAT, CDR2 FQNNGV. The CDR3 consists of 15 residues. The CDR3, as DNA: TGTGCCAGCAGCGCGTCACAGGGCGCCTACTACGAGCAGTACTTC. Residues: CASSASQGAYYEQYF.

At least ten counts were recorded for this clonotype. V usage is TRBV28 and J usage is TRBJ2-7, with D perhaps assigned TRBD1 or TRBD2 (5 bases each). There are 14 residues in the CDR3. Trimming shortened V by 5 bases and J by 2 bases, and 13 bases separated the two germline ends. Germline values: CDR1 MDHEN, CDR2 SYDVKM. CDR3 protein: CASSAPGTPYEQYF. In DNA form, the CDR3 reads TGTGCCAGCAGTGCTCCAGGGACCCCCTACGAGCAGTACTTC.

This clonotype occurred a few times. The V gene is TRBV11-2, the J gene TRBJ2-5; D is undetermined. V was cut by 0 bases and J by 0 bases, with 5 bases left in between. Germline V gene sequence: CDR1 SGHAT, CDR2 FQNNGV. The CDR3 loop spans 14 amino acids. This CDR3 is CASSLDAYQETQYF. The CDR3 DNA follows: TGTGCCAGCAGCTTAGACGCCTACCAAGAGACCCAGTACTTC. Based on the CDR3 plus reference TRBV11-2 and TRBJ2-5, the full variable domain is EAGVAQSPRYKIIEKRQSVAFWCNPISGHATLYWYQQILGQGPKLLIQFQNNGVVDDSQLPKDRFSAERLKGVDSTLKIQPAKLEDSAVYLCASSLDAYQETQYFGPGTRLLVL.

This clonotype came up many times. The J gene is TRBJ2-5, the V gene TRBV2, with 9 positions matching TRBD1. V shed 8 bases, J shed 9 bases, and the junction held 13 bases outside the gene matches. CDR3 size: 14 residues. Germline CDR1 SNHLY, CDR2 FYNNEI. The CDR3 DNA follows: TGTGCCAGCGGGGGAGACAGGGGGAGGGAGGCCCAGTACTTC. Translation: CASGGDRGREAQYF.

The chain's CDR3 is CASSESSRSAQPQHF. CDR3 DNA sequence: TGCGCCAGCAGTGAGTCCAGCCGATCGGCTCAGCCCCAGCATTTT. This chain joins TRBV10-2 and TRBJ1-5, with D uncertain. V lost 0 bases and J 6 bases, leaving 12 bases between the germline ends. Germline V lookup: CDR1 WSHSY, CDR2 SAAADI. This CDR3 comprises 15 residues.

This clonotype was seen more than once but under ten times. The chain joins TRBV11-2 to TRBJ2-7; D gene uncertain. The V end lost 5 bases, the J end lost 3 bases, and 17 bases lay between the germline ends. The germline CDR1 and CDR2 sequences are SGHAT and FQNNGV. The CDR3 totals 15 residues. The chain's CDR3 is CASSRFSGRYYEQYF. The DNA for the CDR3 is TGTGCCAGCAGCCGATTTTCTGGCAGATACTACGAGCAGTACTTC.

This clonotype has ten or more counts. The chain has TRBV20-1 and TRBJ2-7; no clear D. V was pared by 5 bases and J by 7 bases, with 9 bases between. The germline V gene has CDR1 DFQATT and CDR2 SNEGSKA (reference sequence). The CDR3 runs to 10 residues. For the CDR3, the DNA is TGCAGTGCTTCCTGGAAGGAGCAGTACTTC. Translated: CSASWKEQYF.

This chain connects TRBV15 to TRBJ2-7; 9 bases are shared with TRBD1. CDR3 length equals 15 residues. Per the germline V gene, CDR1 is LNHNV and CDR2 is YYDKDF (reference sequence). Trimming took 2 bases from V and 7 from J; bases not matched to a gene: 9. CDR3 residues: CATSRPGQGPIEQYF. The CDR3 DNA is TGTGCCACCAGCAGACCGGGACAGGGCCCAATAGAGCAGTACTTC.

This rearrangement joins TRBV24-1 to TRBJ2-3; D unresolved. V lost 2 bases, J lost 4 bases, and 12 bases lay in between. The CDR3 has 15 amino acids. The germline gives CDR1 KGHDR, CDR2 SFDVKD. CDR3 loop: CATSDWKVAADTQYF. CDR3 DNA: TGTGCCACCAGTGATTGGAAAGTTGCGGCAGATACGCAGTATTTT.

The sample holds many counts of this clonotype. One end of the junction does not line up with germline, which may come from a read error. The chain uses TRBV4-1 and TRBJ1-5; D not resolved. The CDR3 has 13 residues. CDR1 MGHRA and CDR2 YSYEKL come from the germline V gene. CDR3 region: CASSQEAAGPQHF. As DNA, the CDR3 is TGTGCCAGCAGCCAAGAGGCCGCCGGGCCCCAGCATTTT.

In its sample, this clonotype was seen many times. This sequence joins TRBV18 and TRBJ1-1; 8 bases map to TRBD1. V lost 3 bases to trimming and J lost 0 bases; unmatched junction nucleotides: 6. The CDR3 consists of 16 residues. Germline CDR1 and CDR2: KGHSH and LQKENI. The CDR3 reads CASSPQGAGMNTEAFF. DNA for the CDR3: TGTGCCAGCTCACCGCAGGGGGCGGGCATGAACACTGAAGCTTTCTTT. The full variable domain, in which reference TRBV18 and TRBJ1-1 provide the parts outside the CDR3, is NAGVMQNPRHLVRRRGQEARLRCSPMKGHSHVYWYRQLPEEGLKFMVYLQKENIIDESGMPKERFSAEFPKEGPSILRIQQVVRGDSAAYFCASSPQGAGMNTEAFFGQGTRLTVV.

This clonotype was seen ten or more times. Possible read error: a much larger clone is one base away. The chain joins TRBV7-8 to TRBJ2-5, with D perhaps matching TRBD2 (6 bases). CDR1 and CDR2 from the germline V gene are SGHVS and FQNEAQ. This CDR3 comprises 16 residues. CDR3 sequence: CTSSLDSRGLQETQYF. For the CDR3, the DNA is TGTACCAGCAGCTTAGACTCGCGGGGTCTACAAGAGACCCAGTACTTC.

The chain uses TRBV9 and TRBJ2-1; no clear D gene. The V end was cut by 3 bases, the J end by 5 bases, with 18 bases between. This CDR3 region has 16 residues. Germline-derived CDR1 and CDR2 are SGDLS and YYNGEE. The CDR3 is CASSARSALVDNEQFF. In DNA, the CDR3 is TGTGCCAGCAGCGCCCGCTCCGCCCTTGTCGACAATGAGCAGTTCTTC.

Of note for this clonotype: The conserved closing phenylalanine or tryptophan is absent in this CDR3, likely reflecting a read error. The chain combines TRBV5-6 with TRBJ1-1, with 7 bases aligning to TRBD1. The CDR3 is 13 amino acids. Germline lookup yields CDR1 SGHDT and CDR2 YYEEEE. The ends lost 0 bases at V and 8 bases at J; junction bases unmatched: 4. This CDR3 is CASSLGLTGEAFS. In DNA, the CDR3 is TGTGCCAGCAGCTTGGGCCTGACAGGGGAAGCTTTCTCT.

This clonotype was counted many times. The genes are TRBV30 and TRBJ2-3; D may be TRBD1 or TRBD2 (5 bases each). Germline-derived CDR1 and CDR2 are GTSNPN and SVGIG (reference sequence). This CDR3 spans 14 amino acids. The V end lost 7 bases, the J end lost 0 bases, and 14 bases lay between the germline ends. As DNA, the CDR3 is TGTGCCTCCCCCGGGGCAGGGAGCACAGATACGCAGTATTTT. This encodes CASPGAGSTDTQYF.

There are a few counts of this clonotype. The chain carries TRBV20-1 and TRBJ2-5; D uncertain. CDR3 size: 11 residues. V lost 6 bases, J lost 4 bases, and 9 bases lay in between. The V gene's germline CDR1 is DFQATT and CDR2 SNEGSKA (reference sequence). As DNA, the CDR3 is TGCAGTGCCCTAGATTCAGAGACCCAGTACTTC. This codes for CSALDSETQYF.

This clonotype has a count of ten or more. The V gene is TRBV30, the J gene TRBJ2-5; D unclear. Trimming removed 2 bases from V and 4 bases from J, with 8 bases in between. The CDR3 sequence is 12 residues long. CDR1 and CDR2 from the germline V gene are GTSNPN and SVGIG (reference sequence). CDR3 bases: TGTGCCTGGAGTTATAAGACAGAGACCCAGTACTTC. Its translation: CAWSYKTETQYF.